A selection of T cell receptor beta chains follows, all from one sample in a study of cytomegalovirus exposure and HLA in healthy donors. Sequenced by immunoSEQ multiplex PCR; TCRdb stores in-frame clones only, minus some. The table lists roughly 130,000 clones, roughly 80% of them singletons, with approximately 8.8% in the top ten. Sequenced input: PBMCs. Receptor source: a woman in her forties or fifties in good health and CMV-seropositive. Each CDR3 is given with its conserved first and last residue. Each record gives: CDR3 length, V gene, J gene, D gene, clone size, CDR3 DNA, CDR3 protein. A D gene is named only where the DNA matches it firmly. The size field is filled for only some rows; it gives once, few, many or a size class.

CDR3 length: 14
V gene: TRBV4-2
J gene: TRBJ1-4
D gene: NA
clone size: NA
CDR3 DNA: TGTGCCAGCAGCCAAGCCCTATACAATGAAAAACTGTTTTTT
CDR3 protein: CASSQALYNEKLFF

CDR3 length: 13
V gene: TRBV9
J gene: TRBJ2-7
D gene: NA
clone size: NA
CDR3 DNA: TGTGCCAGCACCCGCTTGACAGTCTACGAGCAGTACTTC
CDR3 protein: CASTRLTVYEQYF

CDR3 length: 14
V gene: TRBV7-8
J gene: TRBJ1-1
D gene: NA
clone size: few
CDR3 DNA: TGTGCCAGCAGCTTAGTGGGGGGGAACACTGAAGCTTTCTTT
CDR3 protein: CASSLVGGNTEAFF

CDR3 length: 14
V gene: TRBV28
J gene: TRBJ2-5
D gene: NA
clone size: NA
CDR3 DNA: TGTGCCAGCAGTCCACCGGGTCCAGAAGAGACCCAGTACTTC
CDR3 protein: CASSPPGPEETQYF

CDR3 length: 14
V gene: TRBV6-1
J gene: TRBJ1-6
D gene: TRBD1
clone size: NA
CDR3 DNA: TGTGCCAGCAGATGGACAGGGGAGAATTCACCCCTCCACTTT
CDR3 protein: CASRWTGENSPLHF

CDR3 length: 15
V gene: TRBV4-2
J gene: TRBJ1-6
D gene: NA
clone size: NA
CDR3 DNA: TGTGCCAGCAGCGAGCCCGGGGAGGGTAATTCACCCCTCCACTTT
CDR3 protein: CASSEPGEGNSPLHF

CDR3 length: 15
V gene: TRBV28
J gene: TRBJ2-3
D gene: TRBD1
clone size: NA
CDR3 DNA: TGTGCCAGCCGACCGAGACAGGGTCCTACAGATACGCAGTATTTT
CDR3 protein: CASRPRQGPTDTQYF

CDR3 length: 14
V gene: TRBV19
J gene: TRBJ2-7
D gene: TRBD2
clone size: NA
CDR3 DNA: TGTGCCAGTAGTATGGCTAGCGGGGGCTACGAGCAGTACTTC
CDR3 protein: CASSMASGGYEQYF

CDR3 length: 16
V gene: TRBV5-1
J gene: TRBJ2-2
D gene: TRBD2
clone size: NA
CDR3 DNA: TGCGCCAGCAGCTCCGGGGGGACCGCGAACACCGGGGAGCTGTTTTTT
CDR3 protein: CASSSGGTANTGELFF

CDR3 length: 16
V gene: TRBV28
J gene: TRBJ2-1
D gene: TRBD2
clone size: NA
CDR3 DNA: TGTGCCAGCAGTTGGGCCAGCGGGGGGACTCACAATGAGCAGTTCTTC
CDR3 protein: CASSWASGGTHNEQFF

CDR3 length: 14
V gene: TRBV5-1
J gene: TRBJ2-7
D gene: NA
clone size: NA
CDR3 DNA: TGCGCCAGCAGCTTTCTAGCGCGATCCTACGAGCAGTACTTC
CDR3 protein: CASSFLARSYEQYF

CDR3 length: 13
V gene: TRBV6-5
J gene: TRBJ1-1
D gene: NA
clone size: NA
CDR3 DNA: TGTGCCAGCAGGGAGGACAGGAACACTGAAGCTTTCTTT
CDR3 protein: CASREDRNTEAFF

CDR3 length: 14
V gene: TRBV5-4
J gene: TRBJ2-5
D gene: NA
clone size: few
CDR3 DNA: TGTGCCAGCAGCTCACCCGAGGTCCAAGAGACCCAGTACTTC
CDR3 protein: CASSSPEVQETQYF

CDR3 length: 13
V gene: TRBV11-3
J gene: TRBJ1-1
D gene: NA
clone size: NA
CDR3 DNA: TGTGCCAGCAGCTCCGAGACAGGCACTGAAGCTTTCTTT
CDR3 protein: CASSSETGTEAFF

CDR3 length: 15
V gene: TRBV7-2
J gene: TRBJ2-2
D gene: NA
clone size: NA
CDR3 DNA: TGTGCCAGCACCGCTAGACTAGGGAACACCGGGGAGCTGTTTTTT
CDR3 protein: CASTARLGNTGELFF

CDR3 length: 12
V gene: TRBV6-6
J gene: TRBJ1-1
D gene: NA
clone size: few
CDR3 DNA: TGTGCCAGCAGTCGCAGGGAAACTGAAGCTTTCTTT
CDR3 protein: CASSRRETEAFF

CDR3 length: 15
V gene: TRBV30
J gene: TRBJ2-5
D gene: TRBD2
clone size: NA
CDR3 DNA: TGTGCCTGGAGTGTAAAAGGGCGGGGGGCCTGGGCCCAGTACTTC
CDR3 protein: CAWSVKGRGAWAQYF

CDR3 length: 13
V gene: TRBV6-1
J gene: TRBJ1-6
D gene: NA
clone size: NA
CDR3 DNA: TGTGCCAGCACCCGCGGCAGGGGATCACCCCTCCACTTT
CDR3 protein: CASTRGRGSPLHF

CDR3 length: 14
V gene: TRBV6-1
J gene: TRBJ2-3
D gene: NA
clone size: NA
CDR3 DNA: TGTGCCAGCAGTGGGAGCTTAGGTACAGATACGCAGTATTTT
CDR3 protein: CASSGSLGTDTQYF

CDR3 length: 17
V gene: TRBV2
J gene: TRBJ2-7
D gene: NA
clone size: NA
CDR3 DNA: TGTGCCAGCAGTGAAGAAGTCGGACAGTCCTATTTCCACGAGCAGTACTTC
CDR3 protein: CASSEEVGQSYFHEQYF

CDR3 length: 13
V gene: TRBV11-1
J gene: TRBJ2-3
D gene: TRBD2
clone size: NA
CDR3 DNA: TGTGCCAGCAGCTATAGCGGGCCGGATACGCAGTATTTT
CDR3 protein: CASSYSGPDTQYF

CDR3 length: 14
V gene: TRBV7-9
J gene: TRBJ1-5
D gene: NA
clone size: NA
CDR3 DNA: TGTGCCAGCAGCATCGGACATCCCAATCAGCCCCAGCATTTT
CDR3 protein: CASSIGHPNQPQHF

CDR3 length: 15
V gene: TRBV19
J gene: TRBJ1-5
D gene: NA
clone size: NA
CDR3 DNA: TGTGCCAGTAGTATTACAGATTTCGGGGATCAGCCCCAGCATTTT
CDR3 protein: CASSITDFGDQPQHF

CDR3 length: 12
V gene: TRBV5-1
J gene: TRBJ1-2
D gene: NA
clone size: NA
CDR3 DNA: TGCGCCAGCAGCATCCGGGACAACGGCTACACCTTC
CDR3 protein: CASSIRDNGYTF

CDR3 length: 11
V gene: TRBV29-1
J gene: TRBJ2-3
D gene: TRBD2
clone size: NA
CDR3 DNA: TGCAGCGTTGAAGAAAGGACCGGGACTACTTTT
CDR3 protein: CSVEERTGTTF

CDR3 length: 14
V gene: TRBV5-4
J gene: TRBJ1-1
D gene: TRBD1
clone size: few
CDR3 DNA: TGTGCCAGCAGCTTCGAGACAGGGGACACTGAAGCTTTCTTT
CDR3 protein: CASSFETGDTEAFF

CDR3 length: 13
V gene: TRBV27
J gene: TRBJ1-2
D gene: TRBD1
clone size: NA
CDR3 DNA: TGTGCCAGCAGCACAGGGGTCGGGAATGGCTACACCTTC
CDR3 protein: CASSTGVGNGYTF

CDR3 length: 14
V gene: TRBV6-6
J gene: TRBJ2-3
D gene: NA
clone size: NA
CDR3 DNA: TGTGCCAACTCGGACAGTGGGAGCACAGATACGCAGTATTTT
CDR3 protein: CANSDSGSTDTQYF

CDR3 length: 15
V gene: TRBV27
J gene: TRBJ2-7
D gene: TRBD1
clone size: NA
CDR3 DNA: TGTGCCAGCAGTCCGCTACCCGGGACAGCCTACGAGCAGTACTTC
CDR3 protein: CASSPLPGTAYEQYF

CDR3 length: 13
V gene: TRBV18
J gene: TRBJ2-3
D gene: TRBD2
clone size: NA
CDR3 DNA: TGTGCCAGCTCCGGGGGGGCCACAGATACGCAGTATTTT
CDR3 protein: CASSGGATDTQYF

CDR3 length: 17
V gene: TRBV5-5
J gene: TRBJ2-7
D gene: NA
clone size: NA
CDR3 DNA: TGTGCCAGCAGCCCAATGGGGGCAGGAGAGCTGGTATACGAGCAGTACTTC
CDR3 protein: CASSPMGAGELVYEQYF

CDR3 length: 13
V gene: TRBV28
J gene: TRBJ1-1
D gene: TRBD1
clone size: NA
CDR3 DNA: TGTGCCAGCAGTCACGGGGACAGGGGGCAAGCTTTCTTT
CDR3 protein: CASSHGDRGQAFF

CDR3 length: 17
V gene: TRBV19
J gene: TRBJ2-1
D gene: NA
clone size: NA
CDR3 DNA: TGTGCCAGTAGTCCTTTTAGTATCGGTAACTCCTACAATGAGCAGTTCTTC
CDR3 protein: CASSPFSIGNSYNEQFF

CDR3 length: 16
V gene: TRBV18
J gene: TRBJ1-2
D gene: TRBD1
clone size: NA
CDR3 DNA: TGTGCCAGCTCACCAACCCAGGGACAGGGTAACTATGGCTACACCTTC
CDR3 protein: CASSPTQGQGNYGYTF

CDR3 length: 11
V gene: TRBV20-1
J gene: TRBJ2-3
D gene: NA
clone size: NA
CDR3 DNA: TGCAGTGCTAGGGAGGGGTTAGCGCAGTATTTT
CDR3 protein: CSAREGLAQYF

CDR3 length: 14
V gene: TRBV19
J gene: TRBJ1-3
D gene: NA
clone size: NA
CDR3 DNA: TGTGCCAGTACCCAACAGGGAGCTGGAAACACCATATATTTT
CDR3 protein: CASTQQGAGNTIYF

CDR3 length: 12
V gene: TRBV29-1
J gene: TRBJ1-2
D gene: TRBD1
clone size: once
CDR3 DNA: TGCAGCGTTGAACGGACAGGGTATGGCTACACCTTC
CDR3 protein: CSVERTGYGYTF

CDR3 length: 12
V gene: TRBV15
J gene: TRBJ2-1
D gene: NA
clone size: NA
CDR3 DNA: TGTGCCACCAGCCCCGAGGGCAATGAGCAGTTCTTC
CDR3 protein: CATSPEGNEQFF

CDR3 length: 14
V gene: TRBV5-4
J gene: TRBJ2-1
D gene: NA
clone size: NA
CDR3 DNA: TGTGCCAGCAGCCCCGGGACTTCTGGGGATGAGCAGTTCTTC
CDR3 protein: CASSPGTSGDEQFF

CDR3 length: 13
V gene: TRBV19
J gene: TRBJ2-7
D gene: NA
clone size: NA
CDR3 DNA: TGTGCCAGTAGTCTGGGGAGCTCCTACGAGCAGTACTTC
CDR3 protein: CASSLGSSYEQYF

CDR3 length: 13
V gene: TRBV11-2
J gene: TRBJ1-3
D gene: NA
clone size: NA
CDR3 DNA: TGTGCCAGCAGCTTTAACAGCGGAAACACCATATATTTT
CDR3 protein: CASSFNSGNTIYF

CDR3 length: 15
V gene: TRBV2
J gene: TRBJ1-4
D gene: NA
clone size: NA
CDR3 DNA: TGTGCCAGCAGTGAAAGACAGCAAGCGAATGAAAAACTGTTTTTT
CDR3 protein: CASSERQQANEKLFF